The sequence of this T cell receptor beta chain was determined in a study of memory CD4+ T cells and cytomegalovirus serostatus. Study-wide results and limits: Repertoires predicted CMV serostatus with median bootstrapped AUC of about 0.96.

Here immunoSEQ multiplex PCR was the method, and the copy in TCRdb shows in-frame clones only, minus some. The sample records 70,000 to 95,000 clones, 65% to 85% being singletons. Single viable CD3+CD4+CD8-CD45RO+ cells were sorted as the memory CD4+ T cells. Serostatus was set by detecting CMV pp150, pp28, p38, p52 IgG. Regarding this clone: Its specificity is not known.

CDR1 and CDR2 (germline): KGHSH, LQKENI. The CDR3 length is 15 residues. Trimming cost V 4 bases and J 1 base, with 13 bases left between them. Specimen: memory CD4+ T cells from blood. This sequence joins TRBV18 and TRBJ1-2; D is unclear. The origin of this receptor is an adult in good health and CMV-seronegative. DNA of the CDR3: TGTGCCAGCTCACAAACAGCGAGGAATAACTATGGCTACACCTTC. Protein sequence: CASSQTARNNYGYTF.